This record looks at one T cell receptor beta chain sequence and its context. This CDR3 is 14 amino acids long. V was shortened by 2 bases and J by 6 bases, with 13 bases between the two germline ends. CDR1 and CDR2 (germline): MNHNS, SASEGT. No CMV serostatus entry exists for this donor. This sample was included in a study of cytomegalovirus exposure and HLA in healthy donors. The PCR ran on 60 Vbeta and 13 Jbeta primers. Only in-frame clones appear in the TCRdb table, and some are missing; sequencing was by immunoSEQ multiplex PCR. The sample records about 130,000 clones, 65% to 80% being singletons.

This TCR derives from a human donor in good health. V is TRBV6-1 and J is TRBJ1-1, with D perhaps TRBD1 (6 bases). Sequenced sample: PBMCs. CDR3 bases: TGTGCCAGCAGTGAAATGAGGGGGAGCGCTGAAGCTTTCTTT. This sequence encodes CASSEMRGSAEAFF.